The TCR beta chain described here comes from a study of shared clonotypes between healthy human individuals. Profiling relied on immunoSEQ multiplex PCR, and the TCRdb table lists in-frame clones only, not all of them. The sample consists of more than 400,000 clones, approximately 84% of them appearing once. The germline CDR1 and CDR2 sequences are LNHNV and YYDKDF (reference sequence). The CDR3 has 18 residues. Trimming removed 6 bases from V and 1 base from J; junction bases left unmatched: 12. The rearrangement uses TRBV15 and TRBJ2-7; 13 bases line up with TRBD2. The origin of this receptor is a middle-aged woman in good health. Some clones in this sample may be carry-over from other donors' samples. The specimen sequenced was PBMCs. CDR3 DNA sequence: TGTGCCACCAGTTCAGACAGGCGGGGACTAGCGGGATCCTACGAGCAGTACTTC. Amino acids: CATSSDRRGLAGSYEQYF.